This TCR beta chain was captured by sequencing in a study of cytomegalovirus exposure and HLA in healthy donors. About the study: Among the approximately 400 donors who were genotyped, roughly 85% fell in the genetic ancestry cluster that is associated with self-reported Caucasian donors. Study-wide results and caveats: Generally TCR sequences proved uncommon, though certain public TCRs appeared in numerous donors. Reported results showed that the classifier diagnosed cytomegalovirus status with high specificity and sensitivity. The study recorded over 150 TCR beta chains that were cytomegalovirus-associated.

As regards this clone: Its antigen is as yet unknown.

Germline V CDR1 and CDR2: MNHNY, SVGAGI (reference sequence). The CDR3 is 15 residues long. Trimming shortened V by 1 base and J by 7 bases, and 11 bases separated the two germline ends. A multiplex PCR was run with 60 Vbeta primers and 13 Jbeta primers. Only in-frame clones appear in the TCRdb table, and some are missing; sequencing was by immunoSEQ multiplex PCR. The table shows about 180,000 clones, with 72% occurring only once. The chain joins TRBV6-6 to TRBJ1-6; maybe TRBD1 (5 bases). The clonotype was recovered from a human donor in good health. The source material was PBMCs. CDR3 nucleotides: TGTGCCAGCAGTTACTACCCGGGGGTGAATTCACCCCTCCACTTT. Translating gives CASSYYPGVNSPLHF.